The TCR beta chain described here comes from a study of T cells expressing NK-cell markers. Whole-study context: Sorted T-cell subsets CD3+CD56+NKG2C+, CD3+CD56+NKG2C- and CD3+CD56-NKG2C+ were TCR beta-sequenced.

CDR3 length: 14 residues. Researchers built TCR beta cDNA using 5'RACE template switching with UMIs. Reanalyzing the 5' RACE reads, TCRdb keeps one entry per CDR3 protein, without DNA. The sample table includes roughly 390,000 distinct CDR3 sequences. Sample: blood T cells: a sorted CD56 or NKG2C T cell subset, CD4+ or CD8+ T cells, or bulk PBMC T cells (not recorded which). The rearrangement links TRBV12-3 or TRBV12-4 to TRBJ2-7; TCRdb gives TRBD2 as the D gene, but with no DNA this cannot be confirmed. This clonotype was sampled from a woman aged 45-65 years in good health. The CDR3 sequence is CASSLDPADYEQYF.